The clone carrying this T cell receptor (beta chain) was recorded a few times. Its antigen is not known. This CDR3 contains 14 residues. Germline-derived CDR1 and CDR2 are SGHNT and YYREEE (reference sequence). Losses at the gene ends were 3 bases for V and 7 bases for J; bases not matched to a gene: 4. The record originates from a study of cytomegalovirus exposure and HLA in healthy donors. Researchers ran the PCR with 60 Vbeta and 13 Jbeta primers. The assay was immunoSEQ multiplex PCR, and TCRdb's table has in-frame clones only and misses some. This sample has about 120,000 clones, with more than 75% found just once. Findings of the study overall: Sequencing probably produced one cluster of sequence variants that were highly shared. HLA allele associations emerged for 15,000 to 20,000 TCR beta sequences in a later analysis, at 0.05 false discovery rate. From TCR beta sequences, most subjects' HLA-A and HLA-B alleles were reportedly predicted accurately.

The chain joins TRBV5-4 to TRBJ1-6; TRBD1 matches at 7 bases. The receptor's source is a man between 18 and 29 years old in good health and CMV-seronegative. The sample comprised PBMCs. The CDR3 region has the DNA TGTGCCAGCAGCTCGGACAGGAACAATTCACCCCTCCACTTT. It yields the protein CASSSDRNNSPLHF. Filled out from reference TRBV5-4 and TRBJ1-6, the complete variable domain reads ETGVTQSPTHLIKTRGQQVTLRCSSQSGHNTVSWYQQALGQGPQFIFQYYREEENGRGNFPPRFSGLQFPNYSSELNVNALELDDSALYLCASSSDRNNSPLHFGNGTRLTVT.